These T cell receptor beta chains were read from a single sample in a study of T cell responses to AZD1222 COVID-19 vaccine. The protocol was immunoSEQ multiplex PCR, while the TCRdb copy is restricted to in-frame clones and leaves out a portion. The sample contains roughly 120,000 clones, roughly 90% of which appear only once. Sample: peripheral blood, taken on day 0 of AZD1222 vaccination. The receptor source for this set is an adult in good health. CDR3s include the opening cysteine and the closing phenylalanine or tryptophan. Each record gives: J gene, clone size, V gene, D gene, CDR3 DNA, CDR3 protein. The D gene is left open where the match is weak. The size entry is marked missing in some rows and otherwise reads once, few, many or a size class.

TRBJ1-3 | . | TRBV10-3 | . | TGTGCCATCAGTGAGTCTGCAGGCAGATCCTCTGGAAACACCATATATTTT | CAISESAGRSSGNTIYF
TRBJ1-2 | . | TRBV9 | TRBD1 | TGTGCCAGCAGCCCCGGACAGGGGGCGATCACTGGCTACACCTTC | CASSPGQGAITGYTF
TRBJ1-4 | . | TRBV13 | . | TGTGCCAGCAGCTTAGGCAGCCCTAATGAAAAACTGTTTTTT | CASSLGSPNEKLFF
TRBJ1-2 | . | TRBV27 | TRBD1 | TGTGCCAGCAGGGGACAGGCCGTAGGTGGCTACACCTTC | CASRGQAVGGYTF
TRBJ1-5 | . | TRBV28 | TRBD1 | TGTGCCAGCGGAGGGACAGTCAATCAGCCCCAGCATTTT | CASGGTVNQPQHF
TRBJ2-7 | few | TRBV28 | . | TGTGCCAGCAGTTCCCTGACTAGGGGGAAGTACGAGCAGTACTTC | CASSSLTRGKYEQYF
TRBJ2-7 | few | TRBV5-6 | . | TGTGCCAGCAGCTTGGAAGGGGAGCAGTACTTC | CASSLEGEQYF
TRBJ2-3 | . | TRBV24-1 | TRBD2 | TGTGCCACCAGTGATAACCCGGGACTAGCGGGAACTAGCACAGATACGCAGTATTTT | CATSDNPGLAGTSTDTQYF
TRBJ1-6 | . | TRBV11-3 | . | TGTGCCAGCACCACCAACGAGGCCTTTAGCTCCTATAATTCACCCCTCCACTTT | CASTTNEAFSSYNSPLHF
TRBJ2-5 | . | TRBV18 | . | TGTGCCAGCTCTTTAGAAGGCCAAGAGACCCAGTACTTC | CASSLEGQETQYF
TRBJ1-5 | . | TRBV10-1 | . | TGCGCCAGCAGTGAGTCGACTCGGGAGGGGCCCGAGCCCCAGCATTTT | CASSESTREGPEPQHF
TRBJ2-7 | . | TRBV5-4 | TRBD2 | TGTGCCAGCAGCGCCGGACTCGGGAGGGTCTCCTACGAGCAGTACTTC | CASSAGLGRVSYEQYF
TRBJ2-1 | . | TRBV5-8 | TRBD1 | TGTGCCAGCAGCTTGGGCTATGTGGGACAGGGTAGGCATGAGCAGTTCTTC | CASSLGYVGQGRHEQFF
TRBJ2-3 | . | TRBV7-2 | TRBD2 | TGTGCCAGCAGCCCCAGACTAGCGGGGGCCACAGATACGCAGTATTTT | CASSPRLAGATDTQYF
TRBJ2-7 | . | TRBV7-8 | . | TGTGCCAGCAGCTTAGCGCGGGGAAAGGACGAGCAGTACTTC | CASSLARGKDEQYF
TRBJ1-2 | few | TRBV6-2/TRBV6-3 | . | TGTGCCAGCAGTTACGGCGGCAGCTATGGCTACACCTTC | CASSYGGSYGYTF
TRBJ1-3 | . | TRBV11-3 | . | TGTGCCAGCAGCTTACCGGGACAAGCTGGAAACACCATATATTTT | CASSLPGQAGNTIYF
TRBJ2-7 | . | TRBV28 | TRBD1 | TGTGCCAGCAGTCCCAGGACAGGTGGGACCTACGAGCAGTACTTC | CASSPRTGGTYEQYF
TRBJ1-2 | . | TRBV11-2 | . | TGTGCCAGCAGCTTAGTAGGCGACTCGCTGAACTATGGCTACACCTTC | CASSLVGDSLNYGYTF
TRBJ2-1 | . | TRBV28 | TRBD2 | TGTGCCAGCAGAACCCCGACTAGCGGGAGAGGGAATGAGCAGTTCTTC | CASRTPTSGRGNEQFF
TRBJ1-2 | . | TRBV27 | . | TGTGCCAGCAGTTTTTCCGGGGGTGGGGGGCTCGACTATGGCTACACCTTC | CASSFSGGGGLDYGYTF
TRBJ2-2 | . | TRBV19 | . | TGTGCCAGTAGTACAGGGACCGCCGGGGAGCTGTTTTTT | CASSTGTAGELFF
TRBJ2-1 | . | TRBV5-1 | TRBD2 | TGCGCCAGCAGCGAATCTAGCGGGGGGCCCTACAATGAGCAGTTCTTC | CASSESSGGPYNEQFF
TRBJ2-1 | . | TRBV7-9 | . | TGTGCCAGCAGCCTGGGTTGGGATCCCCCCTACAATGAGCAGTTCTTC | CASSLGWDPPYNEQFF
TRBJ2-7 | . | TRBV6-5 | . | TGTGCCAGCAGTTATTCGACAGGTCGCGAGCAGTACTTC | CASSYSTGREQYF
TRBJ1-3 | . | TRBV5-6 | TRBD1 | TGTGCCAGCAGCTTGGGAACAGGGGTTGGAAACACCATATATTTT | CASSLGTGVGNTIYF
TRBJ2-1 | . | TRBV5-6 | TRBD2 | TGTGCCGTCGGGGGGACCTACAATGAGCAGTTCTTC | CAVGGTYNEQFF
TRBJ1-1 | . | TRBV10-3 | . | TGTGCCATCAGCCGGCTGCCCCCCACTGAAGCTTTCTTT | CAISRLPPTEAFF
TRBJ2-7 | once | TRBV5-1 | . | TGCGCCAGCAGGACCGACACTTCCTACGAGCAGTACTTC | CASRTDTSYEQYF
TRBJ1-6 | . | TRBV5-8 | . | TGTGCCAGTGAACTCGTTAGCTCCTATAATTCACCCCTCCACTTT | CASELVSSYNSPLHF
TRBJ1-5 | . | TRBV6-2/TRBV6-3 | TRBD1 | TGTGCCAGCAGTTATGGCAGGGGGGCATATAGCAATCAGCCCCAGCATTTT | CASSYGRGAYSNQPQHF
TRBJ2-1 | once | TRBV27 | TRBD2 | TGTGCCAGCAGTTTAAGTACTAGCGGGATGGATGAGCAGTTCTTC | CASSLSTSGMDEQFF
TRBJ1-1 | . | TRBV23-1 | . | TGCGCCAGCAACTCCCGCTACCGGGTCAAAGCGGCTTTCTTT | CASNSRYRVKAAFF
TRBJ2-7 | . | TRBV25-1 | TRBD1 | TGTGCCAGCAGTGATACAAGGGGGCAGTCCCACGAGCAGTACTTC | CASSDTRGQSHEQYF
TRBJ2-2 | . | TRBV21-1 | . | TGTGCCAGCAGCACGACAGGGAAGGGGGCCGGGGAGCTGTTTTTT | CASSTTGKGAGELFF
TRBJ2-1 | . | TRBV24-1 | . | TGTGCCACCAGCGAACCGGGACGGAAGGGGAATAATGAGCAGTTCTTC | CATSEPGRKGNNEQFF
TRBJ2-5 | . | TRBV5-1 | . | TGCGCCACCAGAGTTGGACTACCCCTCCAAGAGACCCAGTACTTC | CATRVGLPLQETQYF
TRBJ1-1 | . | TRBV30 | . | TGTGCCTGGAGTGTACGGGGGTCCCACCCTGGAGCTTTCTTT | CAWSVRGSHPGAFF
TRBJ1-2 | once | TRBV6-5 | . | TGTGCCAGCACCGAAACAGGGCTCGTTAACTATGGCTACACCTTC | CASTETGLVNYGYTF
TRBJ1-1 | . | TRBV5-1 | TRBD1 | TGCGCCAGCAGCTCAAGACAGGGAGGTAGCCCCATGAACACTGAAGCTTTCTTT | CASSSRQGGSPMNTEAFF
TRBJ1-1 | . | TRBV6-1 | . | TGTGCCAGCAGTGAAGTGGGAGGGGGGACCACTGAAGCTTTCTTT | CASSEVGGGTTEAFF
TRBJ2-3 | once | TRBV27 | TRBD2 | TGTGCCAGCAGTTCACAGGGGACTAGCGGGTTGGATACGCAGTATTTT | CASSSQGTSGLDTQYF
TRBJ1-5 | . | TRBV27 | . | TGTGCCAGCAGTTTATCGGCAACGTTCGCTAGCAATCAGCCCCAGCATTTT | CASSLSATFASNQPQHF
TRBJ2-1 | . | TRBV6-6 | TRBD2 | TGTGCCAGCAGTCGACCCGGGACTAGCGGCTACAATGAGCAGTTCTTC | CASSRPGTSGYNEQFF
TRBJ2-1 | . | TRBV4-3 | TRBD2 | TGCGCCAGCAGCCAAGAGTTAGGGACTAGCGGGGTGAAGTACAATGAGCAGTTCTTC | CASSQELGTSGVKYNEQFF
TRBJ2-7 | . | TRBV5-6 | . | TGTGCCAGCAGCAAACAAGCCTACGAGCAGTACTTC | CASSKQAYEQYF
TRBJ2-2 | . | TRBV7-9 | . | TGTGCCAGCAGCTTAGCCCATCCCGGACAGGGGGAGCTGTTTTTT | CASSLAHPGQGELFF
TRBJ2-1 | . | TRBV7-2 | TRBD2 | TGTGCCAGCAGCGCTGTAGCGGGGGGACGTAATGAGCAGTTCTTC | CASSAVAGGRNEQFF
TRBJ1-2 | . | TRBV11-3 | . | TGTGCCAGCAGCAAATGGGCCAGATCTAACTATGGCTACACCTTC | CASSKWARSNYGYTF
TRBJ1-5 | once | TRBV2 | TRBD1 | TGTGCCAGCCGAGACAGGGGTGATCAGCCCCAGCATTTT | CASRDRGDQPQHF
TRBJ1-2 | . | TRBV27 | . | TGTGCCAGCAGTTCTACCCCTAACTATGGCTACACCTTC | CASSSTPNYGYTF
TRBJ2-5 | few | TRBV27 | . | TGTGCCAGCCGGGACCTAAAAGAGACCCAGTACTTC | CASRDLKETQYF
TRBJ2-2 | . | TRBV24-1 | . | TGTGCCACCTCCCGGGGTAGCGGAGACACCGGGGAGCTGTTTTTT | CATSRGSGDTGELFF
TRBJ2-7 | . | TRBV14 | TRBD2 | TGTGCCAGCAGCCAAACTAGCGGGGGGCCCTACGAGCAGTACTTC | CASSQTSGGPYEQYF
TRBJ1-2 | . | TRBV12-3/TRBV12-4 | TRBD1 | TGTGCCAGCAGTTCACTGACAGGGAACGGCTACACCTTC | CASSSLTGNGYTF
TRBJ2-7 | . | TRBV28 | . | TGTGCCAGCAGTCCACCGGACCACTACGAGCAGTACTTC | CASSPPDHYEQYF
TRBJ1-1 | . | TRBV9 | . | TGTGCCAGCAGCGGGACAGATTTGAACACTGAAGCTTTCTTT | CASSGTDLNTEAFF
TRBJ1-2 | . | TRBV14 | TRBD1 | TGTGCCAGCAGTCCATCCCGGGACAGGGGCCTTGGCTACACCTTC | CASSPSRDRGLGYTF